This T cell receptor beta chain was retrieved from a study of T cells in Graves' hyperthyroidism and ophthalmopathy. This clonotype was detected ten times or more. Authors of the study amplified TCR beta CDR3 regions from RNA transcripts. With the HTBI primer set, the TCR CDR3 went through a first round of RT-PCR. TCRdb called the multiplex PCR reads again in MiXCR, with one record for every CDR3 protein. The sample gives about 590,000 distinct CDR3 sequences, approximately 14% of which show up once; approximately 7% is in the top ten. The CDR3 has 11 amino acids. V lost 6 bases to trimming and J lost 7 bases, with 9 bases between them. The germline V gene has CDR1 MNHNS and CDR2 SASEGT.

The chain employs TRBV6-1 and TRBJ1-2; no reliable D call. The receptor was isolated from a woman in her thirties with Graves' hyperthyroidism. Sequencing used blood. The CDR3 region has the DNA TGTGCCAGCAGCCTCTTCTTTGGCTACACCTTC. This encodes CASSLFFGYTF.